The clone carrying this TCR beta chain has just a few counts. This specimen belongs to a study of blood T cells in healthy people across ages. Through a sample-barcoded 5' primer and a J-beta primer mix, a second PCR was run for 7 to 11 cycles. TCRdb re-called the 5' RACE reads through MiXCR, storing one row per CDR3 protein. The repertoire has 1.5 million to 2 million distinct CDR3 sequences, about 28% of them found once; the top ten carry 6.5% to 8.5%. Germline CDR1 reads DFQATT; CDR2 reads SNEGSKA (reference sequence). J lost 8 bases, V lost 3 bases, and 12 bases had no gene match. The CDR3 totals 14 residues.

J is TRBJ1-2 and V is TRBV20-1; 7 bases fit TRBD1. Material: blood. This receptor was obtained from a woman in her twenties or thirties in good health. The CDR3 here is CSARPNTGVGGYTF. In nucleotides, the CDR3 is TGCAGTGCTAGGCCAAACACAGGGGTTGGAGGCTACACCTTC.